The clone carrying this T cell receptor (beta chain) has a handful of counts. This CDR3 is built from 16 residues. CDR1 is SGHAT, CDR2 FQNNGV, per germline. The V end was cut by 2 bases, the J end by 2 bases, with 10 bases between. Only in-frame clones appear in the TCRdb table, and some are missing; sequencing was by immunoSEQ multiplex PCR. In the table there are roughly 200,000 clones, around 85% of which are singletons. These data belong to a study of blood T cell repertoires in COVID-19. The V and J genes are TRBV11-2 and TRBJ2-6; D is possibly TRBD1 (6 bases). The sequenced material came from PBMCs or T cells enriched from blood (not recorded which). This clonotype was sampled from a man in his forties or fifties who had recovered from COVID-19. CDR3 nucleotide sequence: TGTGCCAGCAGCTTAACAGGGTCCCCTGGGGCCAACGTCCTGACTTTC. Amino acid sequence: CASSLTGSPGANVLTF.